This note documents a single T cell receptor (beta chain) sequence. The antigen is undetermined. This sample was included in a study of cytomegalovirus exposure and HLA in healthy donors. Study at large: As released early, the data held 85 million to 95 million unique TCRs from HLA-typed donors.

The PCR contained 60 Vbeta and 13 Jbeta primers. The data were produced by immunoSEQ multiplex PCR, yet TCRdb's version contains in-frame clones alone and is incomplete. The data contain under 140,000 clones, 60% to 85% of them singletons. Points from the study as a whole: Later analysis identified several of the most significant clusters that appeared linked to common viral pathogens. 164 TCR beta chains were listed as cytomegalovirus-associated. A highly shared variant cluster was judged a likely technical artifact.

Germline CDR1 SEHNR, CDR2 FQNEAQ (reference sequence). The CDR3 covers 14 residues. The trim removed 5 bases at V and 3 bases at J, leaving 3 bases unmatched. This chain connects TRBV7-9 to TRBJ1-1, with 10 bases aligning to TRBD1. This TCR came from a woman aged 60-70 years in good health and CMV-seropositive. The sequencing input was PBMCs. The CDR3 DNA follows: TGTGCCAGCAGCCGAGGGACAGGGGACACTGAAGCTTTCTTT. Translation gives CASSRGTGDTEAFF.